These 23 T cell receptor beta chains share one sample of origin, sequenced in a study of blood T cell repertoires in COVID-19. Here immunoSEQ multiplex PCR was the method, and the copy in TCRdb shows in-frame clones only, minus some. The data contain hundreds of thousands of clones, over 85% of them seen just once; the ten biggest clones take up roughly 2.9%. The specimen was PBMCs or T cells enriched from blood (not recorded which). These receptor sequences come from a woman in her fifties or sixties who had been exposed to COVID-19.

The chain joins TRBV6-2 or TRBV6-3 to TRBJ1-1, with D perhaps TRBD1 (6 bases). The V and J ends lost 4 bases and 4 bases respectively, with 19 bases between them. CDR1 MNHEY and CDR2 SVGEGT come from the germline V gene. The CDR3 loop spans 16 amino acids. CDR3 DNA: TGTGCCAGCAGTTCCCAGGGGTGGCGCGGAAGCACTGAAGCTTTCTTT. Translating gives CASSSQGWRGSTEAFF.

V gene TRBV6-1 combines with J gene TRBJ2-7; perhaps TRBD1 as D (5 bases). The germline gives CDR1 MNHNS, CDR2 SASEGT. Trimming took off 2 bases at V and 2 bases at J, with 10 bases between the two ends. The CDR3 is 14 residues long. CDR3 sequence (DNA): TGTGCCAGCAGTGAACAAGCAGGGACCTACGAGCAGTACTTC. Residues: CASSEQAGTYEQYF.

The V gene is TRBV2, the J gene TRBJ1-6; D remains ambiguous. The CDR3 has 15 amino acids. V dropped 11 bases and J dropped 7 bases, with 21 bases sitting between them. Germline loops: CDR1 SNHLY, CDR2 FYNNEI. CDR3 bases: TGTGCCGGGCGGGTCGAGGAGCTACCCAATTCACCCCTCCACTTT. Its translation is CAGRVEELPNSPLHF. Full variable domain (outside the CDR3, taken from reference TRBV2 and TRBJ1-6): EPEVTQTPSHQVTQMGQEVILRCVPISNHLYFYWYRQILGQKVEFLVSFYNNEISEKSEIFDDQFSVERPDGSNFTLKIRSTKLEDSAMYFCAGRVEELPNSPLHFGNGTRLTVT.

Here the CDR3 reads CSASPRVGTEAFF. In nucleotides, the CDR3 is TGCAGTGCTAGTCCCAGGGTGGGCACTGAAGCTTTCTTT. The chain couples TRBV20-1 to TRBJ1-1, with a weak D call TRBD1 (5 bases). Per germline, CDR1 DFQATT and CDR2 SNEGSKA (reference sequence). The CDR3 is made up of 13 amino acids. The germline V and J ends were trimmed by 3 bases and 4 bases, with 12 bases remaining between them.

The CDR3 is CASSSRVQQRGYGYTF. Here the CDR3 DNA reads TGCGCCAGCAGCTCCAGAGTTCAGCAAAGAGGCTATGGCTACACCTTC. The J gene is TRBJ1-2, the V gene TRBV5-1; no definite D call. The CDR3 is 16 amino acids. Germline V gives CDR1 SGHRS, CDR2 YFSETQ. The germline V and J ends were trimmed by 3 bases and 4 bases, with 19 bases remaining between them.

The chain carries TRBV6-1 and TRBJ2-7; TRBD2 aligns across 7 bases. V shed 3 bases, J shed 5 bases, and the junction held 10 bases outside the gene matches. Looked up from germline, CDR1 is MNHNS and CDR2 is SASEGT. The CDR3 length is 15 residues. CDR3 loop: CASSDKGGRGDEQYF. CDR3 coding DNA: TGTGCCAGCAGTGATAAGGGAGGGCGCGGTGACGAGCAGTACTTC.

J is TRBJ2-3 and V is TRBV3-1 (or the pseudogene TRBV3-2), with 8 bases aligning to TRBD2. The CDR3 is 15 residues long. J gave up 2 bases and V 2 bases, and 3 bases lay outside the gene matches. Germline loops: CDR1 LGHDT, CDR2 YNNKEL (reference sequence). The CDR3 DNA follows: TGTGCCAGCAGCCAAACTAGCGGACTCACAGATACGCAGTATTTT. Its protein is CASSQTSGLTDTQYF.

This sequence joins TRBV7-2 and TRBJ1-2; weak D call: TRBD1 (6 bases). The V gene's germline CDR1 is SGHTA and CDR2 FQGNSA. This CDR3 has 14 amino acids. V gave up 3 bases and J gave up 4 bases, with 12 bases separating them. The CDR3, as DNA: TGTGCCAGCAGCTTCGGGACAACAGGCTATGGCTACACCTTC. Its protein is CASSFGTTGYGYTF.

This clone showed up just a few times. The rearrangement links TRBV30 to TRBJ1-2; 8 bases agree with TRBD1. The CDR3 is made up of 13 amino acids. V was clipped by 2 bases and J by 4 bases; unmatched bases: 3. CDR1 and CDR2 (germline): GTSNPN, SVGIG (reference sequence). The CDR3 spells CAWSRQGSYGYTF. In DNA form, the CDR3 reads TGTGCCTGGAGTCGACAGGGGAGCTATGGCTACACCTTC.

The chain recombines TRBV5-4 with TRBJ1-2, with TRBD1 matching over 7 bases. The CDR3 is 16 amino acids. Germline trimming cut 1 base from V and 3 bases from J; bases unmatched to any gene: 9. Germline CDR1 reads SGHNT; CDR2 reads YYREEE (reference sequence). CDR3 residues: CASSLPGTEAYYGYTF. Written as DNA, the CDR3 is TGTGCCAGCAGCTTGCCCGGGACAGAAGCTTACTATGGCTACACCTTC.

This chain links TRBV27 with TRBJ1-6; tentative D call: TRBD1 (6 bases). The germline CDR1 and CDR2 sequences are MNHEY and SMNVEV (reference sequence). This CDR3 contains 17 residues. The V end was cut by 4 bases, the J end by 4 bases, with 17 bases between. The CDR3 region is CASSSTGSRVYNSPLHF. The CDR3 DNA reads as TGTGCCAGCAGTTCAACAGGGAGTCGGGTGTATAATTCACCCCTCCACTTT.

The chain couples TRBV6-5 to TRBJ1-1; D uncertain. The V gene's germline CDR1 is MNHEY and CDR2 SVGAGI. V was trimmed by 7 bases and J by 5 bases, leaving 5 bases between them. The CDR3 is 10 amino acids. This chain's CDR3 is CASTRTEAFF. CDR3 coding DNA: TGTGCCAGCACCCGGACTGAAGCTTTCTTT.

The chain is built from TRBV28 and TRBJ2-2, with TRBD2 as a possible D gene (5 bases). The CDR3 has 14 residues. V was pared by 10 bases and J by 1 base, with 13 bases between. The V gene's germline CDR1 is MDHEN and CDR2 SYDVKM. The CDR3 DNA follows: TGTGCCACCTTTCAACGGGGGAACACCGGGGAGCTGTTTTTT. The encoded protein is CATFQRGNTGELFF.

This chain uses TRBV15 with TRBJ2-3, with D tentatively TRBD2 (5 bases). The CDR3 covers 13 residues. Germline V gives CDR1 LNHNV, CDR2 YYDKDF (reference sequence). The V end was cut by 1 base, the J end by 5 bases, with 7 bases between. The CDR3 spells CATSRGREDTQYF. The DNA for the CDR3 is TGTGCCACCAGCAGAGGACGGGAAGATACGCAGTATTTT. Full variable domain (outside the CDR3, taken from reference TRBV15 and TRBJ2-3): DAMVIQNPRYQVTQFGKPVTLSCSQTLNHNVMYWYQQKSSQAPKLLFHYYDKDFNNEADTPDNFQSRRPNTSFCFLDIRSPGLGDTAMYLCATSRGREDTQYFGPGTRLTVL.

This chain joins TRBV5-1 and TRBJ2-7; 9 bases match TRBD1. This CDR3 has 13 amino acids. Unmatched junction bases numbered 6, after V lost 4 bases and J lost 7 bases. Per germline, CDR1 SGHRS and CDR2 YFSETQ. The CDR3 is CASSPGQGREQYF. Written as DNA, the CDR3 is TGCGCCAGCAGCCCCGGACAGGGGCGAGAGCAGTACTTC.

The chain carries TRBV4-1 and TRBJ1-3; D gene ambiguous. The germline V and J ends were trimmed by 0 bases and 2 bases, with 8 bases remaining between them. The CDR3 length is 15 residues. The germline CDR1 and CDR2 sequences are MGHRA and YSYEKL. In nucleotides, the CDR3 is TGCGCCAGCAGCCAAGAGATACAGCCTGGAAACACCATATATTTT. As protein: CASSQEIQPGNTIYF.

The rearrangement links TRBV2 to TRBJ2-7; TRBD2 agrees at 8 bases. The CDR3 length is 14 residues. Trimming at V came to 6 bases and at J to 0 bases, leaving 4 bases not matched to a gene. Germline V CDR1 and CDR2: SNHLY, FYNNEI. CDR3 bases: TGTGCCAGCAGAGATAGCGGGGCCTCCTACGAGCAGTACTTC. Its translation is CASRDSGASYEQYF. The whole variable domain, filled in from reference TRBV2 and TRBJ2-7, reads EPEVTQTPSHQVTQMGQEVILRCVPISNHLYFYWYRQILGQKVEFLVSFYNNEISEKSEIFDDQFSVERPDGSNFTLKIRSTKLEDSAMYFCASRDSGASYEQYFGPGTRLTVT.

The CDR3 region is CATQLPSSYNSPLHF. The CDR3, as DNA: TGTGCCACCCAACTCCCGAGCTCCTATAATTCACCCCTCCACTTT. This chain uses TRBV28 with TRBJ1-6; D remains unclear. This CDR3 region has 15 residues. Between the trimmed V and J ends, which lost 10 bases and 0 bases, there was a span of 13 bases. Germline CDR1 reads MDHEN; CDR2 reads SYDVKM.

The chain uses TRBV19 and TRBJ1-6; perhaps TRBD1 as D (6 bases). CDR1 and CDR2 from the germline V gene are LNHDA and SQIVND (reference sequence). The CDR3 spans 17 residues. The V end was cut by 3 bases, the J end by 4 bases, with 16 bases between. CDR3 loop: CASSIVFPGEYNSPLHF. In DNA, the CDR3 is TGTGCCAGTAGTATCGTATTCCCAGGGGAATATAATTCACCCCTCCACTTT.

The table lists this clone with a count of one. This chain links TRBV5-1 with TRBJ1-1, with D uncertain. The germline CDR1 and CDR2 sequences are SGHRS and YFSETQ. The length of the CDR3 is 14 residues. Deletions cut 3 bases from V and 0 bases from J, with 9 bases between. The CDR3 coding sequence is TGCGCCAGCAGCTCAAACATGCTGAACACTGAAGCTTTCTTT. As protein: CASSSNMLNTEAFF.

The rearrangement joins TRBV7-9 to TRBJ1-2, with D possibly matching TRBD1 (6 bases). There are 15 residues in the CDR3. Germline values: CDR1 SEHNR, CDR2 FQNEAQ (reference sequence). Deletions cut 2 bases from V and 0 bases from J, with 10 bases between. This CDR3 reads CASSLQGITNYGYTF. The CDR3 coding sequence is TGTGCCAGCAGCTTACAGGGGATTACTAACTATGGCTACACCTTC.

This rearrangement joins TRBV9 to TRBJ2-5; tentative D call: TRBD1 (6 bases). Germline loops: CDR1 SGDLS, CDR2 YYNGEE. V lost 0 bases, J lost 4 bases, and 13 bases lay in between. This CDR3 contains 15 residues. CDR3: CASSVEGTPGETQYF. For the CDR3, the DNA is TGTGCCAGCAGCGTAGAGGGGACACCAGGAGAGACCCAGTACTTC.

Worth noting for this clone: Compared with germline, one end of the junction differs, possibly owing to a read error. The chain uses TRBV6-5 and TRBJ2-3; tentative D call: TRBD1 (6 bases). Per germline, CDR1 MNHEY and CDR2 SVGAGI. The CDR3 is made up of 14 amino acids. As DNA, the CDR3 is TGTGCCAGTATACAGGGATCTAGCACATATACGCAGTATTTT. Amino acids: CASIQGSSTYTQYF.